Sequencing of this TCR beta chain was carried out in a study of cytomegalovirus exposure and HLA in healthy donors. Overall study: The study placed 80% to 85% of its 398 genotyped donors in the Caucasian-associated ancestry cluster.

V was trimmed by 1 base and J by 4 bases, leaving 5 bases between them. Germline values: CDR1 SGHNT, CDR2 YENEEA. The CDR3 has 14 residues. The study, taken as a whole, reports: The authors enumerated roughly 180 TCR beta chains as linked to cytomegalovirus. Later analysis suggested links between common viral pathogens and several top significant clusters. Prior analysis indicated that the majority of TCR beta V segments exhibited productivity approximately 87% or approximately 30% of the time.

This PCR relied on a set of 60 Vbeta primers and 13 Jbeta primers. Libraries were prepared by immunoSEQ multiplex PCR; TCRdb keeps only in-frame clonotypes and omits some of them. Here the sample spans under 200,000 clones, approximately 59% being singletons. Details on this clone: Its specificity is not known.

The sample consisted of PBMCs. The TCR sequence derives from a man aged 40-55 years in good health and CMV-seronegative. J is TRBJ2-6 and V is TRBV11-3; no clear D gene. The CDR3 DNA follows: TGTGCCAGCAGCTTAGGGAGCGGGGCCAACGTCCTGACTTTC. It specifies CASSLGSGANVLTF. The variable domain in full, with the rest retrieved from reference TRBV11-3 and TRBJ2-6, is EAGVVQSPRYKIIEKKQPVAFWCNPISGHNTLYWYLQNLGQGPELLIRYENEEAVDDSQLPKDRFSAERLKGVDSTLKIQPAELGDSAVYLCASSLGSGANVLTFGAGSRLTVL.